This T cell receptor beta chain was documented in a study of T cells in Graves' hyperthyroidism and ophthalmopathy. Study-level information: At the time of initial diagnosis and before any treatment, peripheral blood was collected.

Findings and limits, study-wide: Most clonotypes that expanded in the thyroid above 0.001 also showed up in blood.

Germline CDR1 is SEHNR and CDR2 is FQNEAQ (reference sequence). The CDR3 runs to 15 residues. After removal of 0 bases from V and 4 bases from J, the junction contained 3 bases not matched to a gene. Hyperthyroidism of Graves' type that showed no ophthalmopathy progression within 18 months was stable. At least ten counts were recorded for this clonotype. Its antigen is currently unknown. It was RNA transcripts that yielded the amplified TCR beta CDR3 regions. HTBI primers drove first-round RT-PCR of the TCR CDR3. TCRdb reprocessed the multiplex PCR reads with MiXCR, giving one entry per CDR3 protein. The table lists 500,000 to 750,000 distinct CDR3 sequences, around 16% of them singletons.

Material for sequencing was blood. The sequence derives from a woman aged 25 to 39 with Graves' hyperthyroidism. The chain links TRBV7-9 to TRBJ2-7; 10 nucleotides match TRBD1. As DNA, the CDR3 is TGTGCCAGCAGCTTAGCCGGGACAGGGGTGTACGAGCAGTACTTC. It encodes CASSLAGTGVYEQYF.